The 2 T cell receptor beta chains presented below share a single source sample, sequenced in a study of T cell responses to AZD1222 COVID-19 vaccine. TCRdb's copy holds only in-frame clones and misses some; the assay was immunoSEQ multiplex PCR. Found here are approximately 150,000 clones, 85% to 95% of them singletons; the top ten hold 2.6%. Source: peripheral blood, taken on day 0 of AZD1222 vaccination. These receptors all come from an adult in good health.

The rearrangement links TRBV27 to TRBJ2-1; D ambiguous. Germline V gene lookup returns CDR1 MNHEY and CDR2 SMNVEV (reference sequence). The CDR3 runs 13 residues. Trimming pared 6 bases from V and 1 base from J, leaving 7 bases between. CDR3 sequence reads: CASRARSYNEQFF. DNA of the CDR3: TGTGCCAGCAGAGCAAGGTCCTACAATGAGCAGTTCTTC.

In the case of this clone: Different DNA sequences within this sample yield the same CDR3. V usage is TRBV18 and J usage is TRBJ1-1; D gene uncertain. Germline CDR1 KGHSH, CDR2 LQKENI. The CDR3 sequence is 11 residues long. V lost 4 bases, J lost 5 bases, and 5 bases lay in between. CDR3 loop: CASSLETEAFF. The CDR3 bases are TGTGCCAGCTCACTCGAGACTGAAGCTTTCTTT. The whole variable domain, remainder taken from reference TRBV18 and TRBJ1-1, is NAGVMQNPRHLVRRRGQEARLRCSPMKGHSHVYWYRQLPEEGLKFMVYLQKENIIDESGMPKERFSAEFPKEGPSILRIQQVVRGDSAAYFCASSLETEAFFGQGTRLTVV.